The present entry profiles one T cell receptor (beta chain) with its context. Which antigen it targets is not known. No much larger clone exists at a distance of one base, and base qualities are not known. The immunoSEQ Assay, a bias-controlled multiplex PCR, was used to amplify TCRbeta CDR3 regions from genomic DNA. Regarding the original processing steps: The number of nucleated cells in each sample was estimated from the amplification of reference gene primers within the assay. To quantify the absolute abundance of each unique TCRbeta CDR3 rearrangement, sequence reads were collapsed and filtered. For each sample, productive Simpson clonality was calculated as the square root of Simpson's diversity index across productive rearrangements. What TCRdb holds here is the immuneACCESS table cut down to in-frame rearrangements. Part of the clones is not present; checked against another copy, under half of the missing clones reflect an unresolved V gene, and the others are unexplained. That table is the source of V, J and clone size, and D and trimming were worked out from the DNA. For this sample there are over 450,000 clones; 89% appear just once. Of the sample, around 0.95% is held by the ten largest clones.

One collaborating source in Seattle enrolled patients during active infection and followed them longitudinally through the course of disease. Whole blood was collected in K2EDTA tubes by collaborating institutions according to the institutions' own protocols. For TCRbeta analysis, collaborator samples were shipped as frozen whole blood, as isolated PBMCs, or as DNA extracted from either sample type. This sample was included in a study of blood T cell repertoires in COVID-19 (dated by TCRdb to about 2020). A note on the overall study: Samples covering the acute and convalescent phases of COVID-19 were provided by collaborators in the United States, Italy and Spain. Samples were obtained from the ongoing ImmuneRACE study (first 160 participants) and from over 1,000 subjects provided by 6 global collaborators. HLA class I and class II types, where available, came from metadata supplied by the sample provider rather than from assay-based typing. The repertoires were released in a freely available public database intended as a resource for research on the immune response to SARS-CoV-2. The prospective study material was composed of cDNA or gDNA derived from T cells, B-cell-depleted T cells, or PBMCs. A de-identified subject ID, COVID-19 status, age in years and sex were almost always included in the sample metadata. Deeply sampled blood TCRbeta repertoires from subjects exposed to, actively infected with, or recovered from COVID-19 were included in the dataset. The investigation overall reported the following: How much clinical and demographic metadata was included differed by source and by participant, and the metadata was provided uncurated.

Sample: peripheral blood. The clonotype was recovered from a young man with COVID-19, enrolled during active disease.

The CDR3 protein sequence reads: CASSFLAQGGYNEQFF. The DNA sequence is as follows: TGCGCCAGCAGCTTCCTAGCCCAAGGGGGATACAATGAGCAGTTCTTC. The receptor chain draws on TRBV5-1 and TRBJ2-1, and TRBD1 may be the D gene, going by 6 matching bases. At the junction V is shortened by 2 bases and J by 4 bases, with 16 bases in between. CDR1 and CDR2 were assigned from the germline V gene as SGHRS and YFSETQ. The CDR3, cysteine through phenylalanine, is 16 amino acids long. The retained sequence is limited to the CDR3, 48 bases, with the frame set at the first base.